This T cell receptor beta chain derives from a study of T cells after yellow fever vaccination. The ends were cut back, 1 base at V and 4 bases at J, with 5 bases in the middle. Germline V lookup: CDR1 PRHDT, CDR2 FYEKMQ (reference sequence). The CDR3 covers 13 residues. A 5'RACE template-switching step, the method used to make TCR cDNA, added a universal primer site and UMIs. TCRdb re-called the 5' RACE reads through MiXCR, storing one row per CDR3 protein. The sample consists of about 340,000 distinct CDR3 sequences, about 9.5% of them appearing once. This receptor was taken from a man aged 18-30 years who received the YFV17D yellow fever vaccine. The starting material was PBMCs, obtained on the day of the first yellow fever vaccination. The gene calls are TRBV13 and TRBJ1-5, with unresolved D. The chain's CDR3 is CASSLAQNQPQHF. The CDR3, as DNA: TGTGCCAGCAGCTTAGCCCAAAATCAGCCCCAGCATTTT. Full variable domain (rest looked up from reference TRBV13 and TRBJ1-5): AAGVIQSPRHLIKEKRETATLKCYPIPRHDTVYWYQQGPGQDPQFLISFYEKMQSDKGSIPDRFSAQQFSDYHSELNMSSLELGDSALYFCASSLAQNQPQHFGDGTRLSIL.